What follows are 25 T cell receptor beta chains derived from one specimen sequenced in a study of T cells in Graves' hyperthyroidism and ophthalmopathy. Amplified TCR beta CDR3 regions derived from RNA transcripts. First-round RT-PCR of the TCR CDR3 relied on the HTBI primer set. Each CDR3 protein gets one entry after TCRdb re-called the multiplex PCR reads with MiXCR. This table holds about 600,000 distinct CDR3 sequences, about a sixth found once. The specimen was blood. Receptor source: a woman between 40 and 55 years old with Graves' ophthalmopathy.

This clonotype was observed at least ten times. The chain combines TRBV7-8 with TRBJ2-1, with a weak D call TRBD2 (6 bases). Germline V CDR1 and CDR2: SGHVS, FQNEAQ. CDR3 size: 15 residues. The V gene lost 5 bases and the J gene lost 3 bases, with 14 bases spanning the gap. The CDR3 DNA reads TGTGCCAGCAGCGGCGTGGTAGCGGTCTACAATGAGCAGTTCTTC. Translating gives CASSGVVAVYNEQFF.

This clonotype turned up a few times. Given a much more abundant clone one base away, this may be a read error. The J gene is TRBJ1-1, the V gene TRBV6-1; D is possibly TRBD1 (6 bases). The V gene's germline CDR1 is MNHNS and CDR2 SASEGT. The germline V and J ends were trimmed by 7 bases and 1 base, with 10 bases remaining between them. This CDR3 contains 13 residues. CDR3 DNA: TGTGCCAGCAAAAGACAGGAGAACACTGAAGCTTTCTTT. Amino acids: CASKRQENTEAFF.

There are a few counts of this clonotype. The chain carries TRBV5-1 and TRBJ2-2; 7 bases align to TRBD1. Unmatched junction bases numbered 13, after V lost 6 bases and J lost 5 bases. The CDR3 length is 16 residues. Germline CDR1 is SGHRS and CDR2 is YFSETQ. This chain's CDR3 is CASTPWLGGLTGELFF. Written as DNA, the CDR3 is TGCGCCAGCACCCCATGGCTAGGGGGCTTAACCGGGGAGCTGTTTTTT.

This clonotype occurred a few times. V and J are TRBV6-1 and TRBJ2-7; 7 bases line up with TRBD1. The length of the CDR3 is 14 residues. CDR1 is MNHNS and CDR2 is SASEGT in the germline V gene. Germline trimming cut 5 bases from V and 1 base from J; bases unmatched to any gene: 5. In DNA, the CDR3 is TGTGCCAGCAGTCGCCTGGGACAGTCCTACGAGCAGTACTTC. Protein product: CASSRLGQSYEQYF.

This clonotype has at least ten counts. The CDR3 is CASSPHRGDGYTF. The CDR3, as DNA: TGTGCCAGCAGTCCCCACAGGGGAGATGGCTACACCTTC. The chain carries TRBV12-3 or TRBV12-4 and TRBJ1-2; 7 nucleotides agree with TRBD1. After removal of 5 bases from V and 6 bases from J, the junction contained 6 bases not matched to a gene. The CDR3 contains 13 residues.

This clonotype was counted many times. This chain links TRBV6-5 with TRBJ1-1; D might be TRBD1 (5 bases). The CDR3 length is 15 residues. V lost 3 bases, J lost 5 bases, and 16 bases lay in between. Germline values: CDR1 MNHEY, CDR2 SVGAGI. The CDR3 is CASSYGGAQGTEAFF. The CDR3 coding sequence is TGTGCCAGCAGTTATGGAGGGGCGCAAGGAACTGAAGCTTTCTTT.

The genes are TRBV2 and TRBJ2-7, with D possibly being TRBD1 (6 bases). Germline CDR1 SNHLY, CDR2 FYNNEI. This CDR3 has 14 amino acids. V gave up 6 bases and J gave up 4 bases, with 16 bases separating them. The CDR3 reads CASRSTGTQYEQYF. The CDR3 DNA is TGTGCCAGCAGATCCACAGGGACCCAATACGAGCAGTACTTC. The full variable domain, completed using reference TRBV2 and TRBJ2-7, is EPEVTQTPSHQVTQMGQEVILRCVPISNHLYFYWYRQILGQKVEFLVSFYNNEISEKSEIFDDQFSVERPDGSNFTLKIRSTKLEDSAMYFCASRSTGTQYEQYFGPGTRLTVT.

In its sample, this clonotype was seen many times. This rearrangement joins TRBV20-1 to TRBJ2-5, with a possible D match to TRBD2 (5 bases). Trimming shortened V by 5 bases and J by 0 bases, and 10 bases separated the two germline ends. The CDR3 loop spans 13 amino acids. The germline V gene has CDR1 DFQATT and CDR2 SNEGSKA (reference sequence). CDR3 loop: CSAADWNQETQYF. For the CDR3, the DNA is TGCAGTGCTGCGGACTGGAACCAAGAGACCCAGTACTTC.

The chain couples TRBV7-2 to TRBJ1-2; the D gene is possibly TRBD1 (6 bases). V was trimmed by 5 bases and J by 3 bases, leaving 28 bases between them. Germline V gene sequence: CDR1 SGHTA, CDR2 FQGNSA. The CDR3 contains 19 residues. CDR3 sequence (DNA): TGTGCCAGCAGCCTGGGACCTGCGGGGGGCCGGGGCAAGGACTATGGCTACACCTTC. Its protein is CASSLGPAGGRGKDYGYTF.

V usage is TRBV7-9 and J usage is TRBJ1-1; TRBD1 might be the D (6 bases). This CDR3 is built from 13 residues. V gave up 4 bases and J gave up 6 bases, with 12 bases separating them. Germline V gives CDR1 SEHNR, CDR2 FQNEAQ (reference sequence). Here the CDR3 DNA reads TGTGCCAGCAGCTCAACAGGGTTTGCTGAAGCTTTCTTT. Its translation is CASSSTGFAEAFF.

This clonotype was counted only a few times. This may arise from a read error, as a much more abundant clone is one base away. V and J are TRBV12-3 or TRBV12-4 and TRBJ2-5; D possibly uses TRBD1 or TRBD2 (6 bases each). The CDR3 totals 16 residues. This CDR3 reads CASRLGGTGREETQYF. The CDR3 DNA sequence: TGTGCCAGCAGGTTAGGGGGGACTGGCAGGGAAGAGACCCAGTACTTC.

Many counts were recorded for this clonotype. This chain links TRBV12-5 with TRBJ2-1; 7 positions agree with TRBD1. The CDR3 consists of 17 residues. V was pared by 4 bases and J by 6 bases, with 15 bases of the junction left unmatched. Per germline, CDR1 LGHNT and CDR2 FRNRAP. CDR3 protein: CASGSPSGGAAGNEQFF. CDR3 coding DNA: TGTGCTAGTGGTTCCCCCTCAGGGGGAGCGGCCGGCAATGAGCAGTTCTTC. The full variable domain, its missing parts supplied by reference TRBV12-5 and TRBJ2-1, is DARVTQTPRHKVTEMGQEVTMRCQPILGHNTVFWYRQTMMQGLELLAYFRNRAPLDDSGMPKDRFSAEMPDATLATLKIQPSEPRDSAVYFCASGSPSGGAAGNEQFFGPGTRLTVL.

The chain combines TRBV7-2 with TRBJ1-6; no clear D gene. Per the germline V gene, CDR1 is SGHTA and CDR2 is FQGNSA. The CDR3 spans 15 residues. V was trimmed by 3 bases and J by 7 bases, leaving 13 bases between them. CDR3 loop: CASSFMSAPNSPLHF. The CDR3 DNA is TGTGCCAGCAGCTTCATGTCGGCGCCAAATTCACCCCTCCACTTT. Using reference TRBV7-2 and TRBJ1-6 for the parts outside the CDR3, the full variable domain is GAGVSQSPSNKVTEKGKDVELRCDPISGHTALYWYRQSLGQGLEFLIYFQGNSAPDKSGLPSDRFSAERTGGSVSTLTIQRTQQEDSAVYLCASSFMSAPNSPLHFGNGTRLTVT.

In nucleotides, the CDR3 is TGCGCCAGCAGCTGGGAGGGGGCGGACTATGGCTACACCTTC. Its protein is CASSWEGADYGYTF. The chain is built from TRBV4-1 and TRBJ1-2; 7 nucleotides line up with TRBD1. The CDR3 runs to 14 residues. After removal of 5 bases from V and 3 bases from J, the junction contained 6 bases not matched to a gene. Germline V gene lookup returns CDR1 MGHRA and CDR2 YSYEKL.

This chain uses TRBV6-1 with TRBJ1-5; D gene ambiguous. Deletions cut 8 bases from V and 7 bases from J, with 15 bases between. The CDR3 sequence is 13 residues long. The germline V gene has CDR1 MNHNS and CDR2 SASEGT. The CDR3 loop is CASGPLEGQPQHF. In DNA form, the CDR3 reads TGTGCCAGCGGGCCCCTAGAAGGACAGCCCCAGCATTTT.

In this sample, this clonotype turned up many times. Here the CDR3 DNA reads TGTGCCAGCAGCCAAGGCGGGGTTAGCAGGAATGAGCAGTTCTTC. Translation gives CASSQGGVSRNEQFF. The chain links TRBV3-1 to TRBJ2-1; the D gene is possibly TRBD2 (6 bases). Looked up from germline, CDR1 is LGHDT and CDR2 is YNNKEL (reference sequence). The CDR3 is 15 amino acids. Trimming pared 1 base from V and 7 bases from J, leaving 14 bases between.

The chain carries TRBV30 and TRBJ1-5; D unclear. The CDR3 extends over 14 amino acids. V shed 7 bases and J shed 1 base, with 14 bases lying between them. Germline V CDR1 and CDR2: GTSNPN, SVGIG (reference sequence). The chain's CDR3 is CAFKYPESNQPQHF. CDR3 in DNA: TGTGCCTTCAAGTATCCAGAGAGCAATCAGCCCCAGCATTTT.

This clonotype showed up just a few times. This chain uses TRBV6-2 or TRBV6-3 with TRBJ2-4; no clear D gene. V dropped 7 bases and J dropped 1 base, with 8 bases sitting between them. The CDR3 runs to 13 residues. The V gene's germline CDR1 is MNHEY and CDR2 SVGEGT. CDR3: CASNRVAKNIQYF. CDR3 sequence (DNA): TGTGCCAGCAATAGGGTGGCCAAAAACATTCAGTACTTC.

A few counts support this clonotype. This chain uses TRBV9 with TRBJ2-5; possibly TRBD1 or TRBD2 for D (6 bases each). Trimming left V 3 bases short and J 1 base short, with 10 bases between. The germline CDR1 and CDR2 sequences are SGDLS and YYNGEE. The CDR3 sequence is 14 residues long. The CDR3: CASSGSGAQETQYF. CDR3 nucleotides: TGTGCCAGCAGCGGATCGGGGGCCCAAGAGACCCAGTACTTC.

The rearrangement joins TRBV4-2 to TRBJ1-3; D gene unclear. V was shortened by 5 bases and J by 0 bases, with 8 bases between the two germline ends. The CDR3 is 14 amino acids. Germline CDR1 LGHNA, CDR2 YNFKEQ. DNA for the CDR3: TGTGCCAGCAGCTCACTGAGCTCTGGAAACACCATATATTTT. Translated: CASSSLSSGNTIYF.

This clonotype was detected ten times or more. This chain joins TRBV6-1 and TRBJ2-3, with 10 bases identical to TRBD2. CDR1 is MNHNS and CDR2 is SASEGT in the germline V gene. V trimming: 7 bases; J trimming: 9 bases; junction bases outside the gene matches: 10. CDR3 length: 14 amino acids. The CDR3 DNA follows: TGTGCCAGCACCAACCGGCTAGCGGGAGCCACGCAGTATTTT. This codes for CASTNRLAGATQYF.

This clonotype appeared many times. The J gene is TRBJ2-1, the V gene TRBV18; 10 nucleotides agree with TRBD2. V was clipped by 8 bases and J by 4 bases; unmatched bases: 8. Per germline, CDR1 KGHSH and CDR2 LQKENI. This CDR3 contains 15 residues. The CDR3 DNA is TGTGCCAGCAGCCTCCGGACTAGCGGTTACAATGAGCAGTTCTTC. As protein: CASSLRTSGYNEQFF.

For this clonotype: A clone one base away is much larger, so this may be a read error. The rearrangement uses TRBV5-1 and TRBJ2-7; 10 bases line up with TRBD2. Germline values: CDR1 SGHRS, CDR2 YFSETQ. The V segment lost 4 bases and the J segment 0 bases; nucleotides outside the gene matches: 10. The CDR3 length is 17 residues. The CDR3 sequence is CASSRGVAGGPSYEQYF. Written as DNA, the CDR3 is TGCGCCAGCAGCCGGGGAGTAGCGGGAGGCCCCTCCTACGAGCAGTACTTC.

Many counts were recorded for this clonotype. CDR3 nucleotide sequence: TGCAGTGCCGTGGGCCCTAGCTCCTACGAGCAGTACTTC. Its protein is CSAVGPSSYEQYF. The chain employs TRBV20-1 and TRBJ2-7; the D is unclear. The CDR3 runs to 13 residues. V was pared by 6 bases and J by 0 bases, with 12 bases between. CDR1 DFQATT and CDR2 SNEGSKA come from the germline V gene (reference sequence).

This clonotype showed up many times. This rearrangement joins TRBV7-9 to TRBJ1-2; D is possibly TRBD1 (5 bases). Trimming cost V 4 bases and J 3 bases, with 12 bases left between them. The CDR3 extends over 14 amino acids. Germline assignment: CDR1 SEHNR and CDR2 FQNEAQ (reference sequence). The CDR3 here is CASSWGGSDYGYTF. The CDR3 bases are TGTGCCAGCAGCTGGGGGGGATCGGACTATGGCTACACCTTC. Drawing the rest from reference TRBV7-9 and TRBJ1-2, the complete variable domain is DTGVSQNPRHKITKRGQNVTFRCDPISEHNRLYWYRQTLGQGPEFLTYFQNEAQLEKSRLLSDRFSAERPKGSFSTLEIQRTEQGDSAMYLCASSWGGSDYGYTFGSGTRLTVV.